The clone carrying this T cell receptor beta chain was recorded at least ten times. Its antigen is not identified. Germline CDR1 reads SGHTA; CDR2 reads FQGNSA. V was clipped by 8 bases and J by 0 bases, with 14 bases between them. The CDR3 consists of 14 residues. These data come from a study of CD8+CD57+ T cells in acquired aplastic anemia. At the level of the study: Average DNA yield from sorted CD4+ and CD8+ cells was around 3 ug. Study-level results: Both patients and controls carried the same twenty-nine CD8+ CDR3 sequences.

The template for TCR beta VDJ and CDR3 sequence profiling was genomic DNA. TCRdb re-analysed the reads in MiXCR, keeping a single row per CDR3 protein. The sample lists about 200,000 distinct CDR3 sequences; 34% were seen once. The receptor's source is a human donor in good health, serving as a control. The rearrangement uses TRBV7-2 and TRBJ2-7, with a possible D match to TRBD1 (6 bases). The sample consisted of sorted CD4+, CD8+, or CD8+CD57+ T cells (not recorded which) from PBMCs. As DNA, the CDR3 is TGTGCCAGCGGGGGCAGGGGTAGCTCCTACGAGCAGTACTTC. Amino acids: CASGGRGSSYEQYF.